The 25 T cell receptor beta chains below were found in one sample sequenced in a study of blood T cell repertoires in COVID-19. Assay: immunoSEQ multiplex PCR; the TCRdb copy retains only in-frame clones and omits some. Among about 530,000 clones listed, roughly 91% were seen once. The specimen sequenced was peripheral blood. The receptors derive from a woman between 50 and 59 years old with COVID-19, enrolled during active disease.

The chain combines TRBV18 with TRBJ1-5; weak D call: TRBD1 (6 bases). Trimming stripped 8 bases from V and 6 bases from J, with 23 bases between. CDR1 is KGHSH, CDR2 LQKENI, per germline. The CDR3 loop spans 16 amino acids. The DNA of the CDR3 is TGTGCCAGCGCCACCATACCACAGGGTAATGGTCAGCCCCAGCATTTT. It is translated as CASATIPQGNGQPQHF.

The chain recombines TRBV18 with TRBJ1-6, with 7 bases fitting TRBD1. Per the germline V gene, CDR1 is KGHSH and CDR2 is LQKENI. Losses at the gene ends were 3 bases for V and 2 bases for J; bases not matched to a gene: 4. This CDR3 contains 16 residues. CDR3 residues: CASSPQGVAYNSPLHF. Here the CDR3 DNA reads TGTGCCAGCTCACCGCAGGGGGTGGCCTATAATTCACCCCTCCACTTT.

The gene calls are TRBV6-5 and TRBJ1-1, with D perhaps matching TRBD1 (5 bases). The germline CDR1 and CDR2 sequences are MNHEY and SVGAGI. The V and J ends lost 4 bases and 1 base respectively, with 13 bases between them. The CDR3 is made up of 15 amino acids. The CDR3 region is CASSSGRGRNTEAFF. DNA of the CDR3: TGTGCCAGCAGTTCGGGGAGGGGTAGGAACACTGAAGCTTTCTTT.

The chain has TRBV6-5 and TRBJ1-2; 8 nucleotides match TRBD1. There are 14 residues in the CDR3. Losses at the gene ends were 0 bases for V and 6 bases for J; bases not matched to a gene: 3. The germline CDR1 and CDR2 sequences are MNHEY and SVGAGI. The DNA for the CDR3 is TGTGCCAGCAGTTACTCCGGACAGGGTGATGGCTACACCTTC. This sequence encodes CASSYSGQGDGYTF.

The chain joins TRBV7-8 to TRBJ1-2; 12 positions match TRBD1. V gave up 1 base and J gave up 7 bases; unmatched junction bases: 10. In germline, CDR1 is SGHVS, CDR2 FQNEAQ. This CDR3 is 17 amino acids long. In DNA form, the CDR3 reads TGTGCCAGCAGCTTAGGTCCATGGGGACAGGGGGCTCGTGGCTACACCTTC. As protein: CASSLGPWGQGARGYTF.

This sequence joins TRBV5-1 and TRBJ2-1; TRBD1 aligns across 9 bases. V shed 0 bases, J shed 8 bases, and the junction held 6 bases outside the gene matches. CDR1 is SGHRS and CDR2 is YFSETQ in the germline V gene. This CDR3 spans 15 amino acids. CDR3 nucleotide sequence: TGCGCCAGCAGCTTGGCCGCACAGGGGGCTGATGAGCAGTTCTTC. Its translation: CASSLAAQGADEQFF.

V gene TRBV6-6 combines with J gene TRBJ1-4; 7 bases are a match to TRBD1. Per germline, CDR1 MNHNY and CDR2 SVGAGI (reference sequence). Germline trimming cut 6 bases from V and 4 bases from J; bases unmatched to any gene: 5. The CDR3 totals 14 residues. The CDR3 nucleotides are TGTGCCAGCAGGCGCGGGACAGTTAATGAAAAACTGTTTTTT. Amino acid sequence: CASRRGTVNEKLFF.

V usage is TRBV5-1 and J usage is TRBJ1-3; D remains unclear. The germline V gene has CDR1 SGHRS and CDR2 YFSETQ. Deletions cut 1 base from V and 2 bases from J, with 10 bases between. The CDR3 sequence is 15 residues long. The CDR3 DNA sequence: TGCGCCAGCAGCTTGCAGGAGGGCGCTGGAAACACCATATATTTT. Protein product: CASSLQEGAGNTIYF.

The CDR3 sequence is CASSFSPDSSTDTQYF. CDR3 nucleotides: TGTGCCAGCAGCTTTTCACCGGACTCTAGCACAGATACGCAGTATTTT. The chain combines TRBV5-4 with TRBJ2-3, with a weak D call TRBD2 (5 bases). With 2 bases removed from V and 0 bases from J, the gap between germline ends came to 13 bases. Germline V gives CDR1 SGHNT, CDR2 YYREEE (reference sequence). The CDR3 is made up of 16 amino acids.

The gene calls are TRBV19 and TRBJ1-2, with D unclear. Germline CDR1 is LNHDA and CDR2 is SQIVND (reference sequence). Trimming took 2 bases from V and 8 from J, leaving 18 bases between them. CDR3 size: 15 residues. CDR3 in amino acids: CASSISVTVDGGYTF. In DNA, the CDR3 is TGTGCCAGTAGTATATCCGTCACAGTCGATGGGGGCTACACCTTC.

CDR3 sequence: CASSYLTSGDGELFF. The CDR3 nucleotides read TGTGCCAGCAGTTACCTCACTAGCGGTGACGGGGAGCTGTTTTTT. V gene TRBV6-5 combines with J gene TRBJ2-2; 8 positions match TRBD2. Germline V gene data show CDR1 as MNHEY and CDR2 as SVGAGI. V lost 2 bases, J lost 7 bases, and 6 bases stayed unmatched. The CDR3 totals 15 residues.

This clone was counted between two and nine times. The chain uses TRBV5-1 and TRBJ2-7; maybe TRBD2 (6 bases). Trimming pared 0 bases from V and 0 bases from J, leaving 10 bases between. Germline V gene sequence: CDR1 SGHRS, CDR2 YFSETQ. The CDR3 runs to 15 residues. The CDR3 DNA follows: TGCGCCAGCAGCTTGGGCGGGGCCAGCTCCTACGAGCAGTACTTC. It codes for CASSLGGASSYEQYF.

This chain links TRBV28 with TRBJ2-5, with TRBD1 matching 9 bases. The CDR3 consists of 14 residues. J lost 4 bases, V lost 5 bases, and 5 bases had no gene match. Germline V lookup: CDR1 MDHEN, CDR2 SYDVKM. The CDR3 region has the DNA TGTGCCAGCAGTACAGGGGGCGCAGGAGAGACCCAGTACTTC. This codes for CASSTGGAGETQYF. The whole variable domain, filled in from reference TRBV28 and TRBJ2-5, reads DVKVTQSSRYLVKRTGEKVFLECVQDMDHENMFWYRQDPGLGLRLIYFSYDVKMKEKGDIPEGYSVSREKKERFSLILESASTNQTSMYLCASSTGGAGETQYFGPGTRLLVL.

This chain connects TRBV5-8 to TRBJ2-7; 8 nucleotides align to TRBD2. Germline-derived CDR1 and CDR2 are SGHTS and YDEGEE. V trimming: 4 bases; J trimming: 4 bases; junction bases outside the gene matches: 16. The CDR3 is 17 residues long. CDR3 nucleotides: TGTGCCAGCAGCCCCATCACGGGGGGGCGTTTGATTTACGAGCAGTACTTC. Amino acid sequence: CASSPITGGRLIYEQYF.

The table lists this clone with a count of one. This chain links TRBV5-1 with TRBJ1-2, with D tentatively TRBD1 (6 bases). This CDR3 is built from 13 residues. Trimming left V 3 bases short and J 4 bases short, with 10 bases between. Germline V gene lookup returns CDR1 SGHRS and CDR2 YFSETQ. The CDR3 spells CASSSQGFYGYTF. In nucleotides, the CDR3 is TGCGCCAGCAGCTCACAGGGCTTCTATGGCTACACCTTC. Together with reference TRBV5-1 and TRBJ1-2, the CDR3 gives the full variable domain: KAGVTQTPRYLIKTRGQQVTLSCSPISGHRSVSWYQQTPGQGLQFLFEYFSETQRNKGNFPGRFSGRQFSNSRSEMNVSTLELGDSALYLCASSSQGFYGYTFGSGTRLTVV.

This chain joins TRBV10-3 and TRBJ2-1; 10 bases agree with TRBD2. Germline CDR1 and CDR2: ENHRY and SYGVKD. With V trimmed by 4 bases and J by 2 bases, 2 bases remained unmatched. This CDR3 has 15 residues. CDR3 coding DNA: TGTGCCATCAGTGGGGGGACTAGCGCCTACAATGAGCAGTTCTTC. Amino acids: CAISGGTSAYNEQFF.

V usage is TRBV28 and J usage is TRBJ2-1, with TRBD2 matching over 9 bases. Trimming cost V 7 bases and J 6 bases; bases outside gene matches: 7. The CDR3 contains 14 residues. Germline CDR1 MDHEN, CDR2 SYDVKM. The DNA for the CDR3 is TGTGCCAGCAAAGCTAGCGGGGAGTCCAATGAGCAGTTCTTC. It is translated as CASKASGESNEQFF.

The chain combines TRBV10-2 with TRBJ2-1; 11 positions match TRBD2. The CDR3 has 15 amino acids. Trimming at V came to 4 bases and at J to 10 bases, leaving 9 bases not matched to a gene. Germline V gene lookup returns CDR1 WSHSY and CDR2 SAAADI. The CDR3 region has the DNA TGCGCCAGCAGTGCCCTAATAGCGGGGGGGCACGAGCAGTTCTTC. Its protein product is CASSALIAGGHEQFF.

DNA of the CDR3: TGCGCCAGCAGCTTGGGGGACAGGTATTCACCCCTCCACTTT. The encoded protein is CASSLGDRYSPLHF. The chain employs TRBV5-1 and TRBJ1-6; TRBD1 aligns across 8 bases. The germline gives CDR1 SGHRS, CDR2 YFSETQ. CDR3 length equals 14 residues. The V gene end was trimmed by 0 bases and the J gene end by 8 bases; junction bases not matched to a gene: 1.

CDR3 coding DNA: TGTGCTAGCCTTCTCTATGGCTACACCTTC. It yields the protein CASLLYGYTF. The V gene is TRBV12-5, the J gene TRBJ1-2; D unresolved. CDR1 LGHNT and CDR2 FRNRAP come from the germline V gene. V lost 9 bases, J lost 4 bases, and 6 bases lay in between. This CDR3 is 10 amino acids long.

CDR3 residues: CASRRLAGGEDTQYF. CDR3 nucleotide sequence: TGTGCCAGCCGCCGACTAGCGGGGGGAGAGGATACGCAGTATTTT. The V and J genes are TRBV2 and TRBJ2-3; 13 bases are a match to TRBD2. After removal of 8 bases from V and 6 bases from J, the junction contained 8 bases not matched to a gene. This CDR3 has 15 residues. From germline, CDR1 is SNHLY and CDR2 FYNNEI. The full variable domain, completed using reference TRBV2 and TRBJ2-3, is EPEVTQTPSHQVTQMGQEVILRCVPISNHLYFYWYRQILGQKVEFLVSFYNNEISEKSEIFDDQFSVERPDGSNFTLKIRSTKLEDSAMYFCASRRLAGGEDTQYFGPGTRLTVL.

The chain carries TRBV5-1 and TRBJ1-6; 10 positions agree with TRBD1. This CDR3 comprises 16 residues. The V and J ends lost 4 bases and 8 bases, in that order; junction bases with no gene match: 9. CDR1 is SGHRS and CDR2 is YFSETQ in the germline V gene. The DNA of the CDR3 is TGCGCCAGCAGCCCGGGGGACAGGGGTCGTGATTCACCCCTCCACTTT. It translates to CASSPGDRGRDSPLHF.

V is TRBV19 and J is TRBJ2-3, with TRBD2 matching 7 bases. The CDR3 runs to 17 residues. The germline V gene encodes CDR1 LNHDA and CDR2 SQIVND (reference sequence). With V trimmed by 2 bases and J by 0 bases, 8 bases remained unmatched. The CDR3, as DNA: TGTGCCAGTAGTATAAGGCCGACGGGGGGTAGCACAGATACGCAGTATTTT. As protein: CASSIRPTGGSTDTQYF.

The J gene is TRBJ2-1, the V gene TRBV6-5, with 9 bases identical to TRBD2. Per the germline V gene, CDR1 is MNHEY and CDR2 is SVGAGI. The junction had 6 bases not matched to a gene; V was cut back by 2 bases and J by 7 bases. The CDR3 runs to 15 residues. This CDR3 is CASSYGAGGRNEQFF. The DNA for the CDR3 is TGTGCCAGCAGTTACGGAGCGGGGGGTAGGAATGAGCAGTTCTTC.

The chain uses TRBV5-1 and TRBJ1-1; the match to TRBD1 covers 7 bases. This CDR3 contains 18 residues. V shed 4 bases, J shed 1 base, and the junction held 16 bases outside the gene matches. Germline V gene sequence: CDR1 SGHRS, CDR2 YFSETQ. CDR3: CASSTLDRSQVGNTEAFF. The CDR3 DNA reads TGCGCCAGCAGCACTCTGGACAGGAGCCAAGTTGGGAACACTGAAGCTTTCTTT.